This is a list of T cell receptor beta chains from one sample in a study of T cells in Graves' hyperthyroidism and ophthalmopathy. TCRdb re-analysed the multiplex PCR reads in MiXCR, keeping a single row per CDR3 protein. The repertoire includes 500,000 to 650,000 distinct CDR3 sequences, roughly 14% of them detected once, and approximately 12% sits in the top ten. Sequenced material: blood. The source of these receptors is a woman aged 50 to 65 with Graves' ophthalmopathy. CDR3s include the opening cysteine and the closing phenylalanine or tryptophan. D genes are given only for firm matches. The size of a clone is reported for some rows only, either as once, few or many, or as a class for expanded clones.

CDR3aa,CDR3nt,j_gene,d_gene,v_gene,abundance
CASRYRTVPPKNIQYF,TGTGCCAGCAGATACCGGACAGTTCCTCCCAAAAACATTCAGTACTTC,TRBJ2-4,-,TRBV28,many
CASSPPGLITGELFF,TGTGCCAGCAGCCCTCCGGGACTGATTACCGGGGAGCTGTTTTTT,TRBJ2-2,-,TRBV7-3,many
CATSWGDTGELFF,TGTGCCACCAGTTGGGGAGACACCGGGGAGCTGTTTTTT,TRBJ2-2,-,TRBV24-1,few
CASSVEGPGSEAFF,TGTGCCAGCAGCGTAGAGGGGCCCGGGTCTGAAGCTTTCTTT,TRBJ1-1,-,TRBV5-1,-
CASSRASGYNEQFF,TGTGCCAGCAGCCGGGCTAGCGGGTACAATGAGCAGTTCTTC,TRBJ2-1,TRBD2,TRBV7-9,-
CASSSGGRSYEQYF,TGTGCCAGCAGTTCCGGGGGTCGCTCCTACGAGCAGTACTTC,TRBJ2-7,-,TRBV28,many
CASSSAHRSSYNEQFF,TGTGCCAGCAGCTCAGCCCACAGGAGCTCCTACAATGAGCAGTTCTTC,TRBJ2-1,-,TRBV5-6,-
CASSWGRGATEAFF,TGTGCCAGCAGTTGGGGACGCGGGGCCACTGAAGCTTTCTTT,TRBJ1-1,-,TRBV27,-
CASSLARDSGREGQYF,TGTGCCAGCAGCTTAGCGCGTGATAGCGGGAGAGAAGGGCAGTACTTC,TRBJ2-7,TRBD2,TRBV7-2,many
CASRPEGGRNTEAFF,TGTGCCAGCAGGCCCGAAGGGGGGCGGAACACTGAAGCTTTCTTT,TRBJ1-1,-,TRBV28,many